This T cell receptor (beta chain) originates from a study of blood T cells in healthy people across ages. This clonotype was found a few times. Germline CDR1 reads SQVTM; CDR2 reads ANQGSEA. The CDR3 extends over 15 amino acids. Trimming shortened V by 1 base and J by 3 bases, and 13 bases separated the two germline ends. Sample-barcoded 5' priming and a J-beta primer mix drove a second PCR of roughly 6 to 12 cycles. TCRdb called the 5' RACE reads again in MiXCR, with one record for every CDR3 protein. The sample has over a million distinct CDR3 sequences, approximately 60% seen once. The sample taken for sequencing was blood. The chain employs TRBV29-1 and TRBJ1-5; possibly TRBD1 for D (5 bases). The receptor's source is a man aged 18 to 29 in good health. The CDR3 sequence is CSVEGKETDNQPQHF. The CDR3 nucleotides read TGCAGCGTTGAAGGGAAGGAGACAGACAATCAGCCCCAGCATTTT.